The rows below give T cell receptor beta chains drawn from one sample of a study of cytomegalovirus exposure and HLA in healthy donors. The method was immunoSEQ multiplex PCR; TCRdb's version includes in-frame clones alone and lacks a portion of them. The profile shows 150,000 to 200,000 clones, 75% to 85% of them singletons. Input material: PBMCs. All receptors derive from a man aged 18 to 30 in good health and CMV-seronegative. CDR3s include the opening cysteine and the closing phenylalanine or tryptophan. The order of the fields is CDR3 length, J gene, V gene, CDR3 protein.

13 TRBJ2-1 TRBV27 CASSWLAGPTQFF
16 TRBJ2-7 TRBV5-6 CASSAYGTGSSYEQYF
19 TRBJ2-3 TRBV15 CATSKQLAGVTPGTDTQYF
16 TRBJ1-1 TRBV6-1 CASSERTRSGGTEAFF
12 TRBJ2-1 TRBV13 CASSPTRSQQFF
14 . TRBV6-5 CASSPTRGSYEQYF
16 TRBJ2-1 TRBV27 CASSFRTGISYNEQFF
16 TRBJ2-3 TRBV9 CASSVDAGGRGDTQYF
16 TRBJ1-4 TRBV4-3 CASSQDRAATNEKLFF
14 TRBJ2-3 TRBV5-1 CASRRGGQTDTQYF
12 TRBJ2-7 TRBV6-5 CASSTGKGEQYF
16 TRBJ2-7 TRBV13 CASSLGRTSGSYEQYF
15 TRBJ2-3 TRBV6-4 CASSDGTMGTDTQYF
11 TRBJ2-5 TRBV18 CASSGGETQYF
12 TRBJ2-1 TRBV11-1 CASSPFSGEQFF
13 TRBJ1-1 TRBV19 CASRQKYNTEAFF
15 TRBJ2-7 TRBV5-6 CASSKTTGVEGEQYF
15 TRBJ1-1 TRBV4-1 CASSRGTGVNTEAFF
16 TRBJ1-1 TRBV30 CAWSVLGDNLLTEAFF
19 TRBJ2-7 TRBV15 CATSRERDSHPGGSYEQYF
15 TRBJ2-1 TRBV2 CASSGTSGGANEQFF
11 TRBJ2-1 TRBV5-1 CASPYSPEQFF
15 TRBJ1-3 TRBV18 CASSQDSSSFDTIYF
14 TRBJ1-5 TRBV6-1 CASSGTGLISPQHF
14 TRBJ1-1 TRBV7-9 CASSLPRGNTEAFF
11 TRBJ1-2 TRBV18 CASSSMVGYTF
15 TRBJ1-6 TRBV2 CASRATGWGNSPLHF
14 TRBJ1-5 TRBV7-9 CASSLGRADQPQHF
15 TRBJ2-2 TRBV19 CASSTGGGGSGELFF
12 TRBJ1-1 TRBV23-1 CASRQGETEAFF
16 TRBJ1-5 TRBV7-8 CASSLLRIPGNQPQHF
15 TRBJ2-5 TRBV5-1 CASRPGSGGQETQYF
16 TRBJ2-3 TRBV7-2 CASSSPSGASTDTQYF
16 TRBJ2-1 TRBV6-6 CASSFDFSGSYNEQFF
14 TRBJ2-7 TRBV4-3 CASSQDFGLYEQYF
20 TRBJ1-2 TRBV18 CASSPILTGGSGSILYGYTF
14 TRBJ2-7 TRBV19 CASSIRDRDYEQYF
12 TRBJ2-7 TRBV7-2 CASSFPGYEQYF
15 TRBJ1-5 TRBV5-1 CASSLVGAENQPQHF
15 TRBJ1-2 TRBV18 CASSPYVTEDYGYTF
16 TRBJ1-5 TRBV4-2 CASSQDFTRDNQPQHF
18 TRBJ2-5 TRBV11-3 CASSLDRQTGVRRETQYF
13 TRBJ2-3 TRBV6-1 CASSTRGSDTQYF
15 TRBJ2-7 TRBV9 CASSSPGTGFHEQYF
15 TRBJ2-5 TRBV5-1 CASSQVQGIGETQYF
16 TRBJ2-3 TRBV9 CASSVEAGGGGDTQYF
17 TRBJ1-4 TRBV4-1 CASSQDQQGGTNEKLFF
13 TRBJ1-3 TRBV10-1 CALPEVSGNTIYF
17 TRBJ2-3 TRBV7-2 CASSLRGLAGGPDTQYF
15 TRBJ2-5 TRBV4-1 CASSLLAGGRETQYF
12 TRBJ1-2 TRBV14 CASSQTVYGYTF
16 TRBJ2-3 TRBV7-9 CASTPLSSRSTDTQYF
15 TRBJ1-5 TRBV7-2 CASSLSIASNQPQHF